The next 3 T cell receptor beta chains were all read from a single sample in a study of shared T cell receptors in the human thymus. Sequencing was performed with immunoSEQ multiplex PCR; in TCRdb, only in-frame clones are kept and a portion is missing. Of about 400,000 clones listed, 85% to 95% are singletons. Sequenced sample: thymocytes. All receptors come from a human donor.

The CDR3 region is CASSQGGLRISSGNTIYF. In DNA, the CDR3 is TGTGCCAGCAGCCAAGGGGGGTTACGGATCTCCTCTGGAAACACCATATATTTT. V and J are TRBV4-2 and TRBJ1-3; maybe TRBD1 (5 bases). CDR1 is LGHNA, CDR2 YNFKEQ, per germline. V dropped 1 base and J dropped 0 bases, with 16 bases sitting between them. CDR3 length: 18 amino acids.

This rearrangement joins TRBV7-3 to TRBJ2-1; D perhaps matches TRBD1 (7 bases). Germline CDR1 reads SGHTA; CDR2 reads FQGTGA. The CDR3 contains 15 residues. Trimming removed 5 bases at V and 4 bases at J, with 15 bases between. DNA of the CDR3: TGTGCCAGCAGCCGAACGGGGGACAGATACAATGAGCAGTTCTTC. Protein: CASSRTGDRYNEQFF.

The rearrangement uses TRBV5-1 and TRBJ2-1, with a tentative D call TRBD1 (5 bases). Trimming cost V 7 bases and J 4 bases, with 24 bases left between them. The CDR3 is made up of 17 amino acids. The germline V gene encodes CDR1 SGHRS and CDR2 YFSETQ. As DNA, the CDR3 is TGCGCCAGCCGTCCTCCCGTCGACAGCCGAGATTACAATGAGCAGTTCTTC. Protein: CASRPPVDSRDYNEQFF.